These T cell receptor beta chains were read from a single sample in a study of blood T cell repertoires in COVID-19. Profiling relied on immunoSEQ multiplex PCR, and the TCRdb table lists in-frame clones only, not all of them. The sample shows approximately 150,000 clones, roughly 77% of them seen only once. Specimen: peripheral blood. The receptors stem from a human donor in a cohort sampled during active COVID-19. Both conserved end residues are part of each CDR3. The D gene is left open where the match is weak. The size of a clone is reported for some rows only, either as once, few or many, or as a class for expanded clones.

d_gene	abundance	v_gene	j_gene	CDR3nt	CDR3aa
-	-	TRBV11-3	TRBJ2-5	TGTGCCAGCAGCTCAGGATCTCAAGAGACCCAGTACTTC	CASSSGSQETQYF
-	few	TRBV2	TRBJ1-1	TGTGCCAGCAGTGGTGGGCTGAGAGTAGATGAAGCTTTCTTT	CASSGGLRVDEAFF
-	-	TRBV30	TRBJ1-2	TGTGCCTGGAGTCCTACAGGATTTGGTGGCTACACCTTC	CAWSPTGFGGYTF
TRBD2	-	TRBV7-2	TRBJ2-1	TGTGCCAGCAGCCCAGCGGGGGCGGGGATTTACAATGAGCAGTTCTTC	CASSPAGAGIYNEQFF
TRBD2	-	TRBV13	TRBJ2-1	TGTGCCAGCAGCTTCCCCCGACTAGCGGGGGCTAATGAGCAGTTCTTC	CASSFPRLAGANEQFF
-	-	TRBV6-5	TRBJ2-4	TGTGCCAGCAGTTACGGAGTAGCCAAAAACATTCAGTACTTC	CASSYGVAKNIQYF
TRBD2	-	TRBV5-4	TRBJ2-7	TGTGCCAGCAGCTTGTCGCGGGGGATCTCCTACGAGCAGTACTTC	CASSLSRGISYEQYF
-	-	TRBV2	TRBJ2-5	TGTGCCAGCAGTCCCGGGAGTGAAACCCAGTACTTC	CASSPGSETQYF
-	-	TRBV5-1	TRBJ1-5	TGCGCCAGCAGCTTGGCACCGTCAAACGATAGTCCCCAGCATTTT	CASSLAPSNDSPQHF
TRBD1	-	TRBV7-9	TRBJ1-4	TGTGCCAGCAGACTTGGGACAGGGGGTGAAAAACTGTTTTTT	CASRLGTGGEKLFF
-	-	TRBV6-2/TRBV6-3	TRBJ1-1	TGTGCCAGCAGCTGGACATTTAACACTGAAGCTTTCTTT	CASSWTFNTEAFF
-	once	TRBV10-1	TRBJ2-3	TGCGCCAGCAGTCCCAGGGCGACGGGCACAGATACGCAGTATTTT	CASSPRATGTDTQYF
-	-	TRBV12-3/TRBV12-4	TRBJ1-3	TGTGCCAACTCGGTGGCTGGAAACACCATATATTTT	CANSVAGNTIYF
TRBD2	-	TRBV7-8	TRBJ2-1	TGTGCCAGCAGCCCCAGGAGGCTAGCGGGAAGCAATGAGCAGTTCTTC	CASSPRRLAGSNEQFF
-	-	TRBV19	TRBJ2-3	TGTGCCAGTAGCCAGGGGTGGGATACGCAGTATTTT	CASSQGWDTQYF
TRBD2	-	TRBV7-2	TRBJ2-3	TGTGCCAGCAGCTTGACTAGCGGGGGGGAAGATACGCAGTATTTT	CASSLTSGGEDTQYF
TRBD1	once	TRBV4-3	TRBJ1-2	TGCGCCAGCAGCCAAACAGGGGGGGTTGGCTACACCTTC	CASSQTGGVGYTF
TRBD1	-	TRBV2	TRBJ2-7	TGTGCCAGCAGTGTAACAGGGGGCTCTGGAGCTTCCTACGAGCAGTACTTC	CASSVTGGSGASYEQYF
TRBD1	-	TRBV2	TRBJ2-1	TGTGCCAGCAGTTCCGGGACAGGGGGTTTCTATGAGCAGTTCTTC	CASSSGTGGFYEQFF
-	-	TRBV2	TRBJ1-4	TGTGCCAGCACCCCGGGGGGGACAACTAATGAAAAACTGTTTTTT	CASTPGGTTNEKLFF
-	-	TRBV6-5	TRBJ2-1	TGTGCCAGCAGTTACCAGGCTAGCGACTACAATGAGCAGTTCTTC	CASSYQASDYNEQFF
-	-	TRBV30	TRBJ1-3	TGTGCCTGGAGTGAAGGAGGGACTGGAAACACCATATATTTT	CAWSEGGTGNTIYF
-	few	TRBV3-1/TRBV3-2	TRBJ2-7	TGTGCCAGCAGCCTGGACAGGCGGGGTTCCTACGAGCAGTACTTC	CASSLDRRGSYEQYF
-	-	TRBV30	TRBJ2-2	TGTGCCTGGAGTCCCCAGGCGGAGCTGTTTTTT	CAWSPQAELFF
TRBD1	-	TRBV5-8	TRBJ2-7	TGTGCCAGCAGCTTGGAACAGGGGACGGGCTACGAGCAGTACTTC	CASSLEQGTGYEQYF
TRBD1	-	TRBV14	TRBJ1-2	TGTGCCAGCAGCCCCGACAGGGTGAATGGCTACACCTTC	CASSPDRVNGYTF
TRBD2	-	TRBV7-3	TRBJ2-2	TGTGCCAGCAGCTTATCCGCGACTAGCGGGAATACCGGGGAGCTGTTTTTT	CASSLSATSGNTGELFF
-	once	TRBV30	TRBJ1-1	TGTGCCTGGAATCGCGGGGGGGCTCCTGAAGCTTTCTTT	CAWNRGGAPEAFF
-	-	TRBV7-8	TRBJ2-3	TGTGCCAGCAGCCCCACAGGGATAAGGACAGATACGCAGTATTTT	CASSPTGIRTDTQYF
TRBD2	once	TRBV5-1	TRBJ2-7	TGCGCCAGCAGCTTGGGGACTAGCGGAGAGCAGTACTTC	CASSLGTSGEQYF
TRBD1	few	TRBV10-3	TRBJ2-2	TGTGCCATCAGCCAGGACAGGGGAATTCAGACCGGGGAGCTGTTTTTT	CAISQDRGIQTGELFF
TRBD2	-	TRBV4-3	TRBJ2-3	TGCGCCAGCAGCCAGGAGGGGACTAGCGGGGGAGATACGCAGTATTTT	CASSQEGTSGGDTQYF
-	-	TRBV20-1	TRBJ2-2	TGCAGTGCTAGTGGGACAGCGGGACAAACCTCTTTTAACACCGGGGAGCTGTTTTTT	CSASGTAGQTSFNTGELFF
TRBD1	-	TRBV4-3	TRBJ1-4	TGCGCCAGCAGCCAAAACAGGGGTTCAACTAATGAAAAACTGTTTTTT	CASSQNRGSTNEKLFF
-	-	TRBV25-1	TRBJ2-3	TGTGCCAGCACACGGGGACTCAACTCAGATACGCAGTATTTT	CASTRGLNSDTQYF
-	-	TRBV5-8	TRBJ2-3	TGTGCCAGCAGCTCGGGGACATTCTTGGATGATACGCAGTATTTT	CASSSGTFLDDTQYF
TRBD2	-	TRBV29-1	TRBJ2-3	TGCAGCGTCAAGCCAGCGGGGGGCCAAACAGATACGCAGTATTTT	CSVKPAGGQTDTQYF
TRBD1	-	TRBV12-5	TRBJ2-2	TGTGCTAGTGGTCTCGTACAGGGGCGGACCGGGGAGCTGTTTTTT	CASGLVQGRTGELFF
TRBD1	-	TRBV18	TRBJ1-1	TGTGCCAGCTCACCACCTAGGACAGGGGGGGTCACTGAAGCTTTCTTT	CASSPPRTGGVTEAFF
-	-	TRBV11-2	TRBJ1-6	TGTGCCAGCAGCTTATTGGGCAGGGGCAATTCACCCCTCCACTTT	CASSLLGRGNSPLHF
-	-	TRBV19	TRBJ2-5	TGTGCCAGTAGTATAGATCTTACGGGGTTAGAGACCCAGTACTTC	CASSIDLTGLETQYF
TRBD1	-	TRBV7-8	TRBJ1-5	TGTGCCAGCAGCGCGGGGACAGGGGGCGCCTCTAGCAATCAGCCCCAGCATTTT	CASSAGTGGASSNQPQHF
TRBD2	-	TRBV7-6	TRBJ2-1	TGTGCCAGCAGCACCCGCCCTAGCGGGGGGGCGGTTGAGCAGTTCTTC	CASSTRPSGGAVEQFF
TRBD1	-	TRBV7-2	TRBJ2-3	TGTGCCAGCAAGAGGGACAGAGATACGCAGTATTTT	CASKRDRDTQYF
-	once	TRBV29-1	TRBJ2-5	TGCAGCGGGCGGCAGTACCAAGAGACCCAGTACTTC	CSGRQYQETQYF
TRBD1	-	TRBV28	TRBJ2-7	TGTGCCAGCAGTTTAAGGGGACAGGTTCCCGAGCAGTACTTC	CASSLRGQVPEQYF
-	-	TRBV10-2	TRBJ2-2	TGCGCCTCACGAGCGGAGTACACCGGGGAGCTGTTTTTT	CASRAEYTGELFF
-	-	TRBV29-1	TRBJ2-2	TGCAGCGTCACCGGGACAAGACCAACCGGGGAGCTGTTTTTT	CSVTGTRPTGELFF
-	few	TRBV11-1	TRBJ2-7	TGTGCCAGCAGCTCTCCGGGACTGATCACCTACGAGCAGTACTTC	CASSSPGLITYEQYF
-	-	TRBV20-1	TRBJ2-7	TGCAGTGCTAGTTTGGTCCGGGTGGGCGAGCAGTACTTC	CSASLVRVGEQYF
TRBD1	once	TRBV7-2	TRBJ2-7	TGTGCCAGCAGCGGACAGGGCTACGAGCAGTACTTC	CASSGQGYEQYF
-	-	TRBV10-3	TRBJ2-3	TGTGCCACCAGGGGAGTTCCAAGCACAGATACGCAGTATTTT	CATRGVPSTDTQYF
-	-	TRBV7-9	TRBJ2-2	TGTGCCAGCAGTCCAACAGGCGGAGCGAACACCGGGGAGCTGTTTTTT	CASSPTGGANTGELFF
-	-	TRBV21-1	TRBJ1-1	TGTGCCAGCAGCAGAGGACAGGAGAGGGAGTGCACTGAAGCTTTCTTT	CASSRGQERECTEAFF